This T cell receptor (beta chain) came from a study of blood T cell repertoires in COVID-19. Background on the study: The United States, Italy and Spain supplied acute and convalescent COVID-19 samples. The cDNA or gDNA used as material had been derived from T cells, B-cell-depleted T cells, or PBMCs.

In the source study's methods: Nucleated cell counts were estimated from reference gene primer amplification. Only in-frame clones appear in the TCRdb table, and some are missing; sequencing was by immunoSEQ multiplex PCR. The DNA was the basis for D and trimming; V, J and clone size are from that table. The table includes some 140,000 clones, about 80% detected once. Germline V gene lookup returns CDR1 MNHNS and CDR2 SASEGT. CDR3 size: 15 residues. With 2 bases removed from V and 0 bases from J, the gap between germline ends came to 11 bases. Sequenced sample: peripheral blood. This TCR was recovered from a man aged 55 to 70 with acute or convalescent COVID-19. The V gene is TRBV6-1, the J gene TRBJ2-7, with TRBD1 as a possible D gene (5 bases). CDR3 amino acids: CASSERGIRSYEQYF. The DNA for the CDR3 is TGTGCCAGCAGTGAAAGGGGCATCCGCTCCTACGAGCAGTACTTC.